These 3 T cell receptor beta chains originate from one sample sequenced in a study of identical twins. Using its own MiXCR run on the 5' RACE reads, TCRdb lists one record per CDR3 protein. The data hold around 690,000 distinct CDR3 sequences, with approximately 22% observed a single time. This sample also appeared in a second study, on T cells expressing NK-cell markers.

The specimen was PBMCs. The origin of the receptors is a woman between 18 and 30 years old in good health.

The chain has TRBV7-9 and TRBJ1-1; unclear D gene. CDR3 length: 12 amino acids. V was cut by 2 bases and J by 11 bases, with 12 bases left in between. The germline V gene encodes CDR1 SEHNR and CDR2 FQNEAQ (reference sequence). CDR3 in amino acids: CASSLSGYMAFF. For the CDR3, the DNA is TGTGCCAGCAGCTTATCAGGCTATATGGCTTTCTTT.

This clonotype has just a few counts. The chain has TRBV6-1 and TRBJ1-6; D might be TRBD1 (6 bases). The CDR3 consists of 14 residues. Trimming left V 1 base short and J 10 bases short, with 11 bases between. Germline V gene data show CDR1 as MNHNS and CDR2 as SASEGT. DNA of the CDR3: TGTGCCAGCAGTGAAGTCCGGGGGCAATCACCCCTCCACTTT. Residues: CASSEVRGQSPLHF.

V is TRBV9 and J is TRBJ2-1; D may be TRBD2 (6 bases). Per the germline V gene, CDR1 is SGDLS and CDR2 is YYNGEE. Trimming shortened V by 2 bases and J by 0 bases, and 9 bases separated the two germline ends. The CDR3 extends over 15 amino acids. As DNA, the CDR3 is TGTGCCAGCAGCGTTATAGCGGCCTCCTACAATGAGCAGTTCTTC. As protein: CASSVIAASYNEQFF.